Described below is a single T cell receptor beta chain sequence and its context. Its specificity is not known. These data are taken from a study of T cells in Graves' hyperthyroidism and ophthalmopathy. Researchers amplified the TCR beta CDR3 regions from RNA transcripts. First-round RT-PCR of the TCR CDR3 relied on the HTBI primer set. TCRdb re-analysed the multiplex PCR reads in MiXCR, keeping a single row per CDR3 protein. The sample lists roughly 510,000 distinct CDR3 sequences; 46% were seen once. The germline V gene has CDR1 DFQATT and CDR2 SNEGSKA (reference sequence). This CDR3 region has 12 residues. Trimming cost V 6 bases and J 3 bases, with 12 bases left between them. Notes on the study in general: Most thyroid-expanded clonotypes above 0.001 were also found in blood. Model-based prediction identified ophthalmopathy a median about 6.8 months prior to its onset.

The chain carries TRBV20-1 and TRBJ2-7; TRBD1 is a possible D gene (5 bases). The sample comprised peripheral blood or thyroid tissue (not recorded which). The TCR comes from an adult woman with Graves' disease, either hyperthyroidism or ophthalmopathy (not recorded which). The DNA of the CDR3 is TGCAGTGCGGATACAGACAGCTACGAGCAGTACTTC. Translated, it gives CSADTDSYEQYF.